This T cell receptor beta chain was identified in a study of CD8+ T cells in alopecia areata. Background on the study: Each of the treated patients was given oral tofacitinib, 5 to 10 mg twice daily, for moderate-to-severe alopecia areata.

Extracted RNA was reverse transcribed, and the resulting cDNA served as sequencing template. Clones were read by immunoSEQ multiplex PCR, and TCRdb kept only the in-frame ones, dropping some. The sample lists about 150,000 clones; 47% were seen once. Researchers gathered lesional scalp punch biopsies and peripheral blood from patients with alopecia areata. CDR1 is SQVTM and CDR2 is ANQGSEA in the germline V gene. V dropped 3 bases and J dropped 1; count of bases not matched to a gene: 3. The CDR3 has 15 residues. This clonotype was obtained from a human donor with alopecia areata. The sample consisted of CD4+ T cells sorted from blood. The V and J genes are TRBV29-1 and TRBJ1-1; the match to TRBD1 covers 12 bases. CDR3 DNA: TGCAGCGTTGAGGGGACAGGGGGCGCGAACACTGAAGCTTTCTTT. As protein: CSVEGTGGANTEAFF.